The rows below give T cell receptor beta chains drawn from one sample of a study of CD8+ T cells in alopecia areata. Generated by immunoSEQ multiplex PCR, the TCRdb table keeps only in-frame clones and is missing some. Of roughly 280,000 clones listed, roughly 63% are singletons. This material consisted of CD4+ T cells sorted from blood, taken between weeks 51 and 54, from a patient treated with tofacitinib. The receptors stem from a human donor with alopecia areata. CDR3s include the opening cysteine and the closing phenylalanine or tryptophan. The D gene is left open where the match is weak. Not every row has a clone size; where given, it reads once, few, many or a size class.

size,V,D,J,length,CDR3,DNA
few,TRBV6-1,TRBD1,TRBJ1-1,14,CASSEWTGGSGAFF,TGTGCCAGCAGTGAATGGACAGGGGGCAGCGGAGCTTTCTTT
NA,TRBV5-1,NA,TRBJ2-2,13,CASSLTDTGELFF,TGCGCCAGCAGCTTGACCGACACCGGGGAGCTGTTTTTT
NA,TRBV7-2,NA,TRBJ2-7,13,CASSRLGYYEQYF,TGTGCCAGCAGCCGACTTGGGTACTACGAGCAGTACTTC
NA,TRBV11-2,TRBD1,TRBJ2-3,13,CASSLQGADTQYF,TGTGCCAGCAGCTTACAGGGGGCTGATACGCAGTATTTT
few,TRBV7-9,NA,TRBJ1-1,15,CASSWSGGAGTEAFF,TGTGCCAGCAGCTGGAGTGGGGGCGCGGGCACTGAAGCTTTCTTT
few,TRBV29-1,NA,TRBJ2-5,13,CSGRRVPGETQYF,TGCAGCGGACGTCGGGTCCCTGGGGAGACCCAGTACTTC
NA,TRBV7-3,TRBD2,TRBJ2-5,15,CASSLEGLAGETQYF,TGTGCCAGCAGCTTAGAGGGACTAGCTGGAGAGACCCAGTACTTC
NA,TRBV29-1,TRBD2,TRBJ2-5,14,CSVEDSGGEETQYF,TGCAGCGTTGAAGATTCCGGGGGGGAAGAGACCCAGTACTTC
NA,TRBV30,TRBD1,TRBJ1-1,14,CAWTLDRGYSRGLF,TGTGCCTGGACCTTGGACAGGGGATATAGTAGAGGTCTCTTT
few,TRBV23-1,NA,TRBJ1-2,10,CASSQAARTF,TGCGCCAGCAGTCAAGCGGCGCGGACCTTC
NA,TRBV27,TRBD1,TRBJ2-2,15,CASSPAGGSTGELFF,TGTGCCAGCAGTCCAGCAGGGGGTAGTACCGGGGAGCTGTTTTTT
NA,TRBV30,TRBD1,TRBJ2-7,14,CAWSVGTGEYEQYF,TGTGCCTGGAGTGTAGGGACAGGGGAGTACGAGCAGTACTTC
few,TRBV13,TRBD1,TRBJ1-5,13,CASSRRGDQPQHF,TGTGCCAGCAGTCGCAGGGGGGATCAGCCCCAGCATTTT
NA,TRBV4-1,NA,TRBJ1-2,16,CASSLAGTEDTHGYTF,TGCGCCAGCAGCCTGGCCGGGACTGAAGATACCCATGGCTACACCTTC
few,TRBV6-1,NA,TRBJ1-2,13,CASSDGRLYGYTF,TGTGCCAGCAGTGATGGACGGCTCTATGGCTACACCTTC
NA,TRBV29-1,NA,TRBJ1-1,10,CSGGGTEAFF,TGCAGCGGGGGGGGCACTGAAGCTTTCTTT
NA,TRBV25-1,NA,TRBJ1-6,13,CASRGDGNSPLHF,TGTGCCAGCCGAGGGGATGGTAATTCACCCCTCCACTTT
NA,TRBV9,TRBD2,TRBJ2-7,15,CASSVGAGDSYEQYF,TGTGCCAGCAGCGTAGGAGCGGGGGACTCCTACGAGCAGTACTTC
NA,TRBV7-2,TRBD1,TRBJ2-3,16,CASRPTGRRTADTQYF,TGTGCCAGCAGACCGACAGGGCGCCGTACAGCAGATACGCAGTATTTT
NA,TRBV29-1,NA,TRBJ2-3,14,CSVEEVGGTDTQYF,TGCAGCGTTGAAGAGGTGGGGGGTACAGATACGCAGTATTTT
NA,TRBV29-1,NA,TRBJ1-4,12,CSVGSGAEKLFF,TGCAGCGTTGGTAGCGGGGCTGAAAAACTGTTTTTT